This T cell receptor beta chain was sequenced for a study of Ad26.COV2.S vaccination and SARS-CoV-2 variants. Regarding the study as a whole: Vaccine and placebo groups showed comparable non-spike TCR breadth. Vaccinated individuals (as opposed to placebo recipients) had higher spike-specific TCR breadth. Vaccinees reportedly had broad spike-specific CD8+ and CD4+ T cell responses.

The germline gives CDR1 MGHRA, CDR2 YSYEKL. J gave up 1 base and V 3 bases, and 14 bases lay outside the gene matches. This CDR3 is built from 19 residues. Assay: immunoSEQ multiplex PCR; the TCRdb copy retains only in-frame clones and omits some. The sample shows 510,000 or so clones, roughly 89% of them seen only once. With respect to this clone: The antigen remains unidentified.

Treatment meaning: about 20 received Ad26.COV2.S at low or high dose, single or two shots; 5 received placebo; per-sample allocation not given. Sampling happened 63 days after the first vaccine or placebo injection. It was an adult aged 18-55 years in Boston who was the donor. The sequence was obtained from a person between 18 and 65 years old who received the Ad26.COV2.S COVID-19 vaccine or a placebo. The V and J genes are TRBV4-1 and TRBJ2-2, with TRBD2 matching over 7 bases. The material sequenced was peripheral blood, taken in a trial of Ad26.COV2.S vaccine versus placebo. Here the CDR3 DNA reads TGCGCCAGCAGCCACCTCCTGGGCCGTGGGAGGGTGAACACCGGGGAGCTGTTTTTT. It yields the protein CASSHLLGRGRVNTGELFF.